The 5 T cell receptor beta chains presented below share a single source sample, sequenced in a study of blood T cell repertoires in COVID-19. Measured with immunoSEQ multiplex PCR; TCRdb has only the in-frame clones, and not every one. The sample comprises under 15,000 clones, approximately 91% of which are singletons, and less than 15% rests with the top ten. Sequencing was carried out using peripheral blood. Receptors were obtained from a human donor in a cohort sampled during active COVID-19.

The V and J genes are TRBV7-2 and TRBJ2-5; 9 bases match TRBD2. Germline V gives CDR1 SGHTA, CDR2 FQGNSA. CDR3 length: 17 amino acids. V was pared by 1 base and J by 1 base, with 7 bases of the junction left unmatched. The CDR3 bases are TGTGCCAGCAGCTTAGGTTGGCGCGGGGGGGCCCAAGAGACCCAGTACTTC. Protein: CASSLGWRGGAQETQYF.

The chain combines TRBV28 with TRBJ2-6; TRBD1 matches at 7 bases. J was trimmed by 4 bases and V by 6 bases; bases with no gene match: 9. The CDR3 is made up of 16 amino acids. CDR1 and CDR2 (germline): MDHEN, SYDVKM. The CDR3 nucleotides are TGTGCCAGCAGCCTGGGACAGACGGGAGGGGCCAACGTCCTGACTTTC. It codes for CASSLGQTGGANVLTF.

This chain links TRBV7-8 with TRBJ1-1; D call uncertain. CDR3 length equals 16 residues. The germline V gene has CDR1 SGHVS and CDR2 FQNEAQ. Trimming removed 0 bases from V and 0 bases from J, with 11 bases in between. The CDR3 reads CASSLAGTFMNTEAFF. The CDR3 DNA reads TGTGCCAGCAGCTTAGCGGGCACCTTCATGAACACTGAAGCTTTCTTT.

CDR3 DNA sequence: TGTGCCAGCAGGATCCCTGGCATTAACACAGATACGCAGTATTTT. Translated: CASRIPGINTDTQYF. V and J are TRBV28 and TRBJ2-3; D unclear. Germline assignment: CDR1 MDHEN and CDR2 SYDVKM. This CDR3 comprises 15 residues. V gave up 6 bases and J gave up 2 bases, with 15 bases separating them.

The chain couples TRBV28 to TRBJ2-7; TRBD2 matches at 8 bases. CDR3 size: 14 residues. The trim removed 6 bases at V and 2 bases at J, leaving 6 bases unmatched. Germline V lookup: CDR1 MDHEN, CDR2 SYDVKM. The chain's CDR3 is CASSRPGLAYEQYF. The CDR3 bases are TGTGCCAGCAGCCGACCGGGACTAGCCTACGAGCAGTACTTC.